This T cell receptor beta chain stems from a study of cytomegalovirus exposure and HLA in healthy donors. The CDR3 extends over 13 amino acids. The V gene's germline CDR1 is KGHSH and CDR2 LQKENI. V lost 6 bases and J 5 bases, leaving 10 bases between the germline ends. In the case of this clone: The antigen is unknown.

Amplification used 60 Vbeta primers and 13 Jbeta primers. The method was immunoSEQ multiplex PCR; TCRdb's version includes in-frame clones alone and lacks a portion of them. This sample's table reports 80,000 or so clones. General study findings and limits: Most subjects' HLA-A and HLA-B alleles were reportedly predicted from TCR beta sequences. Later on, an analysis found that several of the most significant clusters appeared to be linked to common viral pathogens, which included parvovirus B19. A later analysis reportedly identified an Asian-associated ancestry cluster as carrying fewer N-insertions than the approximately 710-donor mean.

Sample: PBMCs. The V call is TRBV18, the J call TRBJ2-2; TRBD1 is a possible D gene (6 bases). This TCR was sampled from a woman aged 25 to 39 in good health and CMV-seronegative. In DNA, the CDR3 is TGTGCCAGCTCGGGCGGACAGACCGGGGAGCTGTTTTTT. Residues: CASSGGQTGELFF.